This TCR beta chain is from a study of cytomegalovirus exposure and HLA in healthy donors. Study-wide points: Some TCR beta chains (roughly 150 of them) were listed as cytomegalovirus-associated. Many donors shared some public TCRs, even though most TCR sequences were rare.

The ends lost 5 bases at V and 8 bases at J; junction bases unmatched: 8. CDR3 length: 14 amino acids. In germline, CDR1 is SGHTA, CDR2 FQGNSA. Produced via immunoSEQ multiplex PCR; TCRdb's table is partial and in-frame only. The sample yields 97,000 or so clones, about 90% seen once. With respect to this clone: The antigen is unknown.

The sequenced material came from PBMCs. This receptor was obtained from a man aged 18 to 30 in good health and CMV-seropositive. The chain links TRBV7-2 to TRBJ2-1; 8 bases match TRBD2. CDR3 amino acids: CASSDPGLVHEQFF. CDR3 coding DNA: TGTGCCAGCAGCGATCCGGGACTAGTTCATGAGCAGTTCTTC. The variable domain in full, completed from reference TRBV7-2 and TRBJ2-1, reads GAGVSQSPSNKVTEKGKDVELRCDPISGHTALYWYRQSLGQGLEFLIYFQGNSAPDKSGLPSDRFSAERTGGSVSTLTIQRTQQEDSAVYLCASSDPGLVHEQFFGPGTRLTVL.